The 4 T cell receptor beta chains in this list originate from one sample, sequenced in a study of blood T cell repertoires in COVID-19 (dated by TCRdb to 2018 to 2020). The library relied on the immunoSEQ multiplex PCR assay. TCRdb took over this immuneACCESS table, retaining in-frame rearrangements with V and J assigned. Such tables are incomplete; in checked studies, under half of the missing clones stem from an unresolved V gene, and the remainder is unexplained. This sample has about 210,000 clones in its table, and roughly 90% of those were observed once. The ten largest account for around 4.8% of the sample. Sequenced sample: peripheral blood. Receptor source: a woman aged 40 to 55 with acute or convalescent COVID-19.

The V gene is TRBV10-1, the J gene TRBJ2-2; 9 positions match TRBD2. J was trimmed by 6 bases and V by 1 base; bases with no gene match: 6. CDR3 length: 16 amino acids. CDR1 and CDR2 from the germline V gene are WNHNN and SYGVQD (reference sequence). CDR3 nucleotides: TGCGCCAGCAGTGAGTTGGCGGGGGGGCACGCCGGGGAGCTGTTTTTT. It specifies CASSELAGGHAGELFF.

This chain connects TRBV28 to TRBJ2-3, with D possibly matching TRBD2 (6 bases). The CDR3 extends over 14 amino acids. Germline V gives CDR1 MDHEN, CDR2 SYDVKM. Trimming left V 7 bases short and J 0 bases short, with 11 bases between. The CDR3 protein is CASNTGGSTDTQYF. The CDR3 DNA reads TGTGCCAGCAACACTGGGGGGAGCACAGATACGCAGTATTTT.

The chain recombines TRBV2 with TRBJ1-6, with 12 nucleotides matching TRBD1. Trimming removed 6 bases from V and 5 bases from J; junction bases left unmatched: 5. Germline V lookup: CDR1 SNHLY, CDR2 FYNNEI. This CDR3 has 16 amino acids. CDR3 sequence reads: CASSGRDRGHNSPLHF. CDR3 in DNA: TGTGCCAGCAGCGGGCGGGACAGGGGGCATAATTCACCCCTCCACTTT.

The V and J genes are TRBV30 and TRBJ2-1; the D gene is possibly TRBD2 (6 bases). This CDR3 comprises 11 residues. Looked up from germline, CDR1 is GTSNPN and CDR2 is SVGIG (reference sequence). V lost 3 bases and J lost 10, with 10 bases in between. The CDR3 nucleotides read TGTGCCTGGAGACTAGCAAGGGAGCAGTTCTTC. This sequence encodes CAWRLAREQFF.